This record concerns one T cell receptor (beta chain) sequence. Germline loops: CDR1 SGHRS, CDR2 YFSETQ. V was clipped by 4 bases and J by 0 bases; unmatched bases: 6. This CDR3 is built from 15 residues. The data stem from a study of T-cell memory formation after mild COVID-19. TCRdb itself ran the 5' RACE reads through MiXCR, one entry per CDR3 protein. The table has under 200,000 distinct CDR3 sequences, 25% to 40% seen once; the top ten hold more than 10%. This chain joins TRBV5-1 and TRBJ1-2; 7 bases agree with TRBD1. The TCR was taken from an adult woman who had mild COVID-19 (a few samples of this study predate the infection). Cell type and time point are not known. The material sequenced was PBMCs or a T cell subset sorted from them (not recorded which). The CDR3 sequence is CASSTAGTANYGYTF. The CDR3 DNA reads TGCGCCAGCAGCACGGCCGGGACAGCTAACTATGGCTACACCTTC. Using reference TRBV5-1 and TRBJ1-2 for the parts outside the CDR3, the full variable domain is KAGVTQTPRYLIKTRGQQVTLSCSPISGHRSVSWYQQTPGQGLQFLFEYFSETQRNKGNFPGRFSGRQFSNSRSEMNVSTLELGDSALYLCASSTAGTANYGYTFGSGTRLTVV.